This record looks at one T cell receptor beta chain sequence and its context. Antigen: not known. This sample is drawn from a study of a mutant IDH1 vaccine in newly diagnosed glioma. Clones were sequenced by immunoSEQ multiplex PCR, and TCRdb holds only the in-frame ones, with some missing. The data contain about 55,000 clones, about 85% of them singletons. This sample's time point: week 35, safety follow-up. Doses of 300 ug of mutant IDH1 20-mer peptide were given with topical imiquimod. This CDR3 contains 11 residues. J gave up 9 bases and V 8 bases, and 4 bases lay outside the gene matches. Germline CDR1 SNHLY, CDR2 FYNNEI.

The chain carries TRBV2 and TRBJ2-1; TRBD1 agrees at 7 bases. The input for sequencing was PBMCs, taken from a glioma patient whose treatment included an IDH1 peptide vaccine. The receptor was isolated from a woman aged 18-29 years with glioma. CDR3 sequence reads: CASLTGTEQFF. CDR3 nucleotide sequence: TGTGCCAGCCTGACAGGGACTGAGCAGTTCTTC.